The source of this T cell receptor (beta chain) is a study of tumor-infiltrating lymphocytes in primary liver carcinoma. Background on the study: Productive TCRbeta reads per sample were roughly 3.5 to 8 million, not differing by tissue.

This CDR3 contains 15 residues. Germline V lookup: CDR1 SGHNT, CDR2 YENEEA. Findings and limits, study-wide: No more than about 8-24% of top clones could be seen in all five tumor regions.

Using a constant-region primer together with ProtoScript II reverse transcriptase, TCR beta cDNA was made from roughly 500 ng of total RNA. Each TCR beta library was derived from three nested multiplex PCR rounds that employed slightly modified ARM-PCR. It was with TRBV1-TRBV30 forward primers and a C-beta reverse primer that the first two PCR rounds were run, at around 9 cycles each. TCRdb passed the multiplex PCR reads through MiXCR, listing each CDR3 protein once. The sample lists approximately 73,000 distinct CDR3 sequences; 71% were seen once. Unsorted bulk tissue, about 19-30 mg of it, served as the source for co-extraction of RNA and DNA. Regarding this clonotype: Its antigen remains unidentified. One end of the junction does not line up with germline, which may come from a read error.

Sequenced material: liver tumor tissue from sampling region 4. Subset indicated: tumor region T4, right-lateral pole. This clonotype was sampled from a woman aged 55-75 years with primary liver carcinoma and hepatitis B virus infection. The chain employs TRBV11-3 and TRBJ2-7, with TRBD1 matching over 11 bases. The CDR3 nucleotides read TGCGCCAGCTGCCCCAGGACAGGGGGCAACTACGAGCAGTACTTC. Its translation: CASCPRTGGNYEQYF.